This T cell receptor (beta chain) originates from a study of blood T cell repertoires in COVID-19. The overall study: Samples came from the United States, Italy and Spain, spanning acute and convalescent COVID-19.

This clone appeared a single time. Germline V gene sequence: CDR1 SGHDT, CDR2 YYEEEE. V gave up 2 bases and J gave up 11 bases, with 16 bases separating them. The length of the CDR3 is 14 residues. Authors' processing steps: Reference gene primer amplification gave estimated nucleated cell counts. Clones were read by immunoSEQ multiplex PCR, and TCRdb kept only the in-frame ones, dropping some. D and trimming come from the DNA, and the V and J calls and clone size come from that table. The table shows tens of thousands of clones, with roughly four fifths occurring only once. The V gene is TRBV5-6, the J gene TRBJ1-4; maybe TRBD1 (5 bases). Sequences were obtained from peripheral blood. This clonotype was obtained from a man in his fifties or sixties with active or convalescent COVID-19. CDR3 nucleotide sequence: TGTGCCAGCAGCTTCGGGCAGGGTGCAGGGAAACTGTTTTTT. Translation: CASSFGQGAGKLFF.